This T cell receptor beta chain was identified in a study of T cell responses to AZD1222 COVID-19 vaccine. Study observations and caveats: Baseline seropositivity occurred in only a handful of AZD1222 recipients.

Assay: immunoSEQ multiplex PCR; the TCRdb copy retains only in-frame clones and omits some. The data show roughly 54,000 clones, with 80% to 90% seen just once and more than 14% held by the top ten. In regard to this clone: Its antigen is still unknown.

The CDR3 covers 15 residues. Germline V gene sequence: CDR1 SGHAT, CDR2 FQNNGV. Between the trimmed V and J ends, which lost 3 bases and 0 bases, there was a span of 12 bases. Here the sequenced sample was peripheral blood, taken 28 days after the second AZD1222 dose. The sequence was obtained from an adult who received the AZD1222 COVID-19 vaccine. The rearrangement uses TRBV11-2 and TRBJ2-7; D is uncertain. CDR3 sequence (DNA): TGTGCCAGCAGCTTGACCGGGTTCTCCTCCTACGAGCAGTACTTC. Protein: CASSLTGFSSYEQYF.